These T cell receptor beta chains were read from a single sample in a study of CD8 T cells in Susac syndrome. Using its own MiXCR run on the immunoSEQ multiplex PCR reads, TCRdb lists one record per CDR3 protein. The sample contains 80,000 or so distinct CDR3 sequences, about 92% of which appear only once. Sequenced: CD4+ T cells from PBMCs. All receptors derive from a human donor with Susac syndrome. Each CDR3 is given with its conserved first and last residue. A D gene is named only where the DNA matches it firmly. Clone size is stated in some rows and not others, as once, few, many or a class when expanded.

-	TRBV11-2	-	TRBJ1-2	14	CASRRAYIVYGYTF	TGTGCCAGCCGCCGGGCCTATATCGTCTATGGCTACACCTTC
-	TRBV5-4	TRBD2	TRBJ2-5	16	CASSSISGGGGETQYF	TGTGCCAGCAGCTCTATTAGCGGGGGGGGAGGAGAGACCCAGTACTTC
-	TRBV5-6	-	TRBJ1-6	11	CASSADSPLHF	TGTGCCAGCAGCGCAGATTCACCCCTCCACTTT
-	TRBV7-8	TRBD1	TRBJ1-4	16	CASRTGTAATNEKLFF	TGTGCCAGCAGAACCGGGACAGCTGCAACTAATGAAAAACTGTTTTTT
few	TRBV15	-	TRBJ2-3	15	CATSRGEALHDTQYF	TGTGCCACCAGCAGGGGGGAAGCGCTTCACGATACGCAGTATTTT
-	TRBV12-3/TRBV12-4	-	TRBJ2-1	14	CASRGAGLYNEQFF	TGTGCCAGCAGAGGGGCAGGACTCTACAATGAGCAGTTCTTC
-	TRBV5-1	TRBD1	TRBJ2-2	16	CASSPRQGANTGELFF	TGCGCCAGCAGCCCCCGACAGGGGGCGAACACCGGGGAGCTGTTTTTT
-	TRBV6-2/TRBV6-3	TRBD2	TRBJ2-5	20	CASSYRLQAGGIGERETQYF	TGTGCCAGCAGTTACAGGTTACAAGCGGGGGGGATCGGCGAAAGAGAGACCCAGTACTTC
-	TRBV3-1	TRBD2	TRBJ2-1	16	CASSQEFSGGFNEQFF	TGTGCCAGCAGCCAAGAGTTTAGCGGGGGCTTCAATGAGCAGTTCTTC
-	TRBV30	TRBD2	TRBJ2-1	16	CAWRTSGRGTYNEQFF	TGTGCCTGGAGAACTAGCGGGAGGGGGACCTACAATGAGCAGTTCTTC
-	TRBV20-1	TRBD1	TRBJ2-5	14	CSASGQGVRETQYF	TGCAGTGCTAGCGGACAGGGGGTGAGAGAGACCCAGTACTTC
-	TRBV19	-	TRBJ2-1	15	CASSIAARRGNEQFF	TGTGCCAGTAGTATAGCGGCTCGAAGGGGGAATGAGCAGTTCTTC
-	TRBV2	-	TRBJ2-5	14	CASSDGQGGETQYF	TGTGCCAGCAGTGATGGGCAGGGGGGGGAGACCCAGTACTTC
-	TRBV5-1	-	TRBJ1-2	12	CASSLEPGGYTF	TGCGCCAGCAGCTTGGAACCGGGTGGCTACACCTTC
-	TRBV30	-	TRBJ1-1	13	CACTYRVTSEAFF	TGTGCCTGCACTTACAGGGTAACCTCTGAAGCTTTCTTT
-	TRBV15	-	TRBJ2-7	12	CATSRALTQQYF	TGTGCCACCAGCAGAGCGCTGACACAGCAGTACTTC
-	TRBV6-5	-	TRBJ1-4	15	CASSFGGAGVEKLFF	TGTGCCAGCAGTTTCGGAGGCGCCGGTGTTGAAAAACTGTTTTTT
once	TRBV5-1	-	TRBJ2-7	17	CASSLGKTSTVSYEQYF	TGCGCCAGCAGCTTAGGAAAAACCTCGACAGTCTCCTACGAGCAGTACTTC
-	TRBV7-9	-	TRBJ2-1	11	CASSLARGQFF	TGTGCCAGCAGCTTAGCCCGTGGACAGTTCTTC
-	TRBV20-1	-	TRBJ2-1	16	CSASITGQGPKDEQFF	TGCAGTGCTAGTATAACAGGGCAGGGCCCTAAGGATGAGCAGTTCTTC
-	TRBV29-1	TRBD2	TRBJ2-1	15	CSVDGWRGGRNEQFF	TGCAGCGTTGACGGCTGGCGGGGGGGCCGCAATGAGCAGTTCTTC
-	TRBV7-9	-	TRBJ2-4	15	CASSLRGIGQNIQYF	TGTGCCAGCAGCTTAAGAGGGATCGGGCAAAACATTCAGTACTTC
-	TRBV7-9	TRBD2	TRBJ2-3	19	CASSSGRGAQLPSTDTQYF	TGTGCCAGCAGCTCGGGGAGGGGAGCTCAACTCCCTAGCACAGATACGCAGTATTTT
few	TRBV29-1	-	TRBJ2-6	14	CSAEGMSGANVLTF	TGCAGCGCCGAGGGGATGTCTGGGGCCAACGTCCTGACTTTC
-	TRBV4-3	-	TRBJ2-3	17	CASSQGLASGYTDTQYF	TGCGCCAGCAGCCAAGGCTTAGCAAGCGGGTACACAGATACGCAGTATTTT
-	TRBV5-1	TRBD2	TRBJ2-1	17	CASSGATSPGRSDEQFF	TGCGCCAGCAGCGGAGCGACTAGCCCCGGCAGGAGTGATGAGCAGTTCTTC
-	TRBV5-1	-	TRBJ2-2	16	CASGNREDGNTGELFF	TGCGCCAGCGGTAACAGGGAAGATGGCAACACCGGGGAGCTGTTTTTT
-	TRBV7-9	-	TRBJ1-3	13	CASSWGSGNTIYF	TGTGCCAGCAGCTGGGGCTCTGGAAACACCATATATTTT
-	TRBV2	-	TRBJ2-7	15	CASSTQRGLGDEQYF	TGTGCCAGCAGTACACAGCGAGGGTTGGGGGACGAGCAGTACTTC